This T cell receptor beta chain was profiled in a study of OX40 agonist ivuxolimab in advanced cancers. General study points: The study observed clonal expansion of CD4+ and CD8+ blood T cells by week 6 at 0.1 to 3.0 mg/kg. Fewer expanded clones were found on average in CD4+ than in CD8+ T cells.

Looked up from germline, CDR1 is LNHDA and CDR2 is SQIVND (reference sequence). This CDR3 is built from 14 residues. The V and J ends lost 3 bases and 0 bases respectively, with 8 bases between them. Clones were read by immunoSEQ multiplex PCR, and TCRdb kept only the in-frame ones, dropping some. The table records under 35,000 clones, 70% to 80% of them present only once. Notes on this clone: Its antigen is currently unknown.

The chain links TRBV19 to TRBJ2-5, with D possibly matching TRBD1 (5 bases). The sequencing here drew on CD4+ or CD8+ T cells sorted from blood, taken in a trial of the OX40 agonist ivuxolimab. The sequence derives from an adult with an advanced solid tumor such as melanoma, head and neck, liver or kidney cancer. The CDR3 nucleotides are TGTGCCAGTAGTATTATGACAGACCAAGAGACCCAGTACTTC. Its translation: CASSIMTDQETQYF.